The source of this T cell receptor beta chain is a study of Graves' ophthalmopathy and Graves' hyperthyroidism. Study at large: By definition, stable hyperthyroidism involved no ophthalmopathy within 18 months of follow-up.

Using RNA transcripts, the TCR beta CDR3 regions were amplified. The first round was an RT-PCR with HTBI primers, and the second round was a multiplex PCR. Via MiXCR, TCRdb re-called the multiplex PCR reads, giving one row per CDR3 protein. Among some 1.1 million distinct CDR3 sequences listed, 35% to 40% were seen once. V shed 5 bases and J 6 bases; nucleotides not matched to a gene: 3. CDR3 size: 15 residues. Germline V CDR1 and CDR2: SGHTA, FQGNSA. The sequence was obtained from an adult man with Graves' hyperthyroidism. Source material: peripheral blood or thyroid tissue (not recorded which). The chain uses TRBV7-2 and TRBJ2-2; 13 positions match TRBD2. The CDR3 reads CASSPTSGRAGELFF. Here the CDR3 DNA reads TGTGCCAGCAGCCCAACTAGCGGGAGGGCCGGGGAGCTGTTTTTT.